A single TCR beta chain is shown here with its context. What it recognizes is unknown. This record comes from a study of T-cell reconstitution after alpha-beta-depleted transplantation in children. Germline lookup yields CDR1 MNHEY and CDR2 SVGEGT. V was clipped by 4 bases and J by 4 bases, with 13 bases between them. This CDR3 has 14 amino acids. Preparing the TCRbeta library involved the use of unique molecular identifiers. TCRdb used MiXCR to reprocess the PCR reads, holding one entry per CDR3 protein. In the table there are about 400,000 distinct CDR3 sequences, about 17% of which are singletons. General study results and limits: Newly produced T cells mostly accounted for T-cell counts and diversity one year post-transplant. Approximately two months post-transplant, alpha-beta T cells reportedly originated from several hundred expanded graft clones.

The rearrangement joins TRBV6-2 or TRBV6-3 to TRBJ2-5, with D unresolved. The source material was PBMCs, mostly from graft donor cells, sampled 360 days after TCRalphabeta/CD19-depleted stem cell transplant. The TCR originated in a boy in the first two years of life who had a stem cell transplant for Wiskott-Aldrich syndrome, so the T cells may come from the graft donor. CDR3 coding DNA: TGTGCCAGCAGTTTTCTTATCCCAATAGAGACCCAGTACTTC. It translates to CASSFLIPIETQYF.